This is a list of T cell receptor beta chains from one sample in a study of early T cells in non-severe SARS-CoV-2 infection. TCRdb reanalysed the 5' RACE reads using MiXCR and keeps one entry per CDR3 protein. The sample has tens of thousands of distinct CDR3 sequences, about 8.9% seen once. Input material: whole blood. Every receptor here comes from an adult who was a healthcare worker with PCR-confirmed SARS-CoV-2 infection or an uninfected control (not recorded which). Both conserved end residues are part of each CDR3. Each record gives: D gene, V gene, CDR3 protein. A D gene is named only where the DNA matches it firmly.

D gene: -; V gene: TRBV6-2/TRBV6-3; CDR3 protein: CASSYASGANVLTF
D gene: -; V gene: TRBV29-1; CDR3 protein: CSVVVGRTDTQYF
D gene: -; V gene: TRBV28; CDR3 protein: CASSFSGARSYNEQFF
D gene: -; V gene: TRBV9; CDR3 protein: CASRKAGNTGELFF
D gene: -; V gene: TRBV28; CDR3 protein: CASSSDFTYEQYF
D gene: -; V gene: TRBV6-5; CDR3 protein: CASRGEQGLHGYTF
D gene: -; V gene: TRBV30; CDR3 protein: CAWSVSGGGYTF
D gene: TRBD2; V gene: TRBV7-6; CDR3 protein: CASSGRGRLETQYF
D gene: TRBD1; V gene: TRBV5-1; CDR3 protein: CASSSPSTGSYEQYF
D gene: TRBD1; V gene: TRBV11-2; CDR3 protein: CASSPTGLENIQYF
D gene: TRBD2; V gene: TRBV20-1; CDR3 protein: CSANPLTSGRYNEQFF
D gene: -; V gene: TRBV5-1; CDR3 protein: CASSLFLQGREQFF
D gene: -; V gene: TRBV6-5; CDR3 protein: CASSPDLDETQYF
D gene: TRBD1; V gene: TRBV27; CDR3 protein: CASSRGTGFGGELFF
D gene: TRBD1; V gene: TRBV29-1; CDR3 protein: CSAQGQGAPTGELFF
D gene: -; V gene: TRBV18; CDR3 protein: CASSPPVLGLGEQYF
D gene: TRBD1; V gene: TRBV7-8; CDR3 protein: CASSSGTVLDEQYF
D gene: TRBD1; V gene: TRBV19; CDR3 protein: CASRSSTGHYEQYF
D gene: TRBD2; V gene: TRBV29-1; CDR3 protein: CSAGLAGTSTDTQYF
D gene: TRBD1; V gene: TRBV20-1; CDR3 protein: CSAKDRASEAFF
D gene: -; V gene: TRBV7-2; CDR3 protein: CASSLDTYPNIQYF
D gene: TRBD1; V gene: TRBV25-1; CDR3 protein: CASSEDRGSGTGELFF
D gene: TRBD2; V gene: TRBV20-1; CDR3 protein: CSATGGNQFPFF
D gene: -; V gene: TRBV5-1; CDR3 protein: CASSLAGDLNTEAFF
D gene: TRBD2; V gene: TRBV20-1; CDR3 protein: CSARRAGANTGELFF
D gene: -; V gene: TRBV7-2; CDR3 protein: CASSLNGGSGEQYF
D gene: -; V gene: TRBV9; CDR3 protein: CASTSGTSNTQYF
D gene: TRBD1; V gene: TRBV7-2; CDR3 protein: CASSFRDRVAGANVLTF
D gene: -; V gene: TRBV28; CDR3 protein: CASSSGQTGANVLTF
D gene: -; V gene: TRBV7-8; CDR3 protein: CASSLGAPLGETEAFF
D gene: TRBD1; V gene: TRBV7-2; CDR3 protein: CASSQGGHFNSPLHF
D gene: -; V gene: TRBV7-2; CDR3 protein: CASSFNGINQPQHF
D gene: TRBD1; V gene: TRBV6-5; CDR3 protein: CASSPGGQGAGELFF
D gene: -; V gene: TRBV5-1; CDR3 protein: CASSSGLGPDPHEQYF
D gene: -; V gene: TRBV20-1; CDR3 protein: CSADEGGTQETQYF
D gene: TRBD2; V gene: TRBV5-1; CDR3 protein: CASSLLAVGGNEQFF
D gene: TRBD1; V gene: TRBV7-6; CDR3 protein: CASSLGTGLTDTQYF
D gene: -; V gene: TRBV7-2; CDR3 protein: CASSLRGSLGETQYF
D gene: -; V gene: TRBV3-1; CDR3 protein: CASRNPNTGELFF
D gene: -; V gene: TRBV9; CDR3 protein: CASSVERSPAGQFF
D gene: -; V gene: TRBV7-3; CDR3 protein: CASSSGRGYGTEAFF